Listed below are T cell receptor beta chains from one sample, sequenced in a study of CD8+ T cells in alopecia areata. Repertoires were generated with immunoSEQ multiplex PCR, while TCRdb's copy carries only in-frame clones and drops some. The table has around 140,000 clones, 40% to 55% seen once. The sample in question was CD4+ T cells sorted from blood, obtained at week 0. These receptors originate from a human donor with alopecia areata. CDR3s include the opening cysteine and the closing phenylalanine or tryptophan. Each record gives: V gene, clone size, CDR3 length, D gene, J gene, CDR3 DNA, CDR3 protein. D genes are given only for firm matches. Some rows mark clone size as missing; the rest say once, few, many or name a class of expanded clone.

V: TRBV30; size: few; length: 13; D: .; J: TRBJ1-1; DNA: TGTGCCTGGATTGGGACCGAGAACACTGAAGCTTTCTTT; CDR3: CAWIGTENTEAFF
V: TRBV7-9; size: few; length: 18; D: TRBD2; J: TRBJ2-2; DNA: TGTGCCAGCATCCCTCGGACTAGCGGGAGCGGGAACACCGGGGAGCTGTTTTTT; CDR3: CASIPRTSGSGNTGELFF
V: TRBV2; size: once; length: 11; D: .; J: TRBJ1-4; DNA: TGTGCCAGCAGCGGAGACGTAGTACTGTTTTTT; CDR3: CASSGDVVLFF
V: TRBV7-3; size: .; length: 16; D: TRBD2; J: TRBJ2-3; DNA: TGTGCCAGCAGCTTCTTTAGCGGGCCAAGCACAGATACGCAGTATTTT; CDR3: CASSFFSGPSTDTQYF
V: TRBV2; size: .; length: 13; D: .; J: TRBJ2-2; DNA: TGTGCCAGCAGCGCCGGGACGAACGGGGAGCTGTTTTTT; CDR3: CASSAGTNGELFF
V: TRBV10-3; size: .; length: 17; D: .; J: TRBJ1-3; DNA: TGTGCCATCAGTGAGCCGAGGCTCCGAGACTCTGGAAACACCATATATTTT; CDR3: CAISEPRLRDSGNTIYF
V: TRBV19; size: once; length: 13; D: TRBD1; J: TRBJ2-7; DNA: TGTGCCAGTGCGCAGGGGGCGTCTAGTGAGCAGTACTTC; CDR3: CASAQGASSEQYF
V: TRBV7-9; size: .; length: 14; D: .; J: TRBJ1-2; DNA: TGTGCCAGCAGCTTATATGAGGGGTCCTATGGCTACACCTTC; CDR3: CASSLYEGSYGYTF
V: TRBV7-2; size: .; length: 12; D: .; J: TRBJ2-3; DNA: TGTGCCAGCAGCTGGGAGTGGGATACGCAGTATTTT; CDR3: CASSWEWDTQYF
V: TRBV5-1; size: .; length: 13; D: .; J: TRBJ1-2; DNA: TGCGCCAGCAGCTTGAGTGGACTAAGTGGCTACACCTTC; CDR3: CASSLSGLSGYTF
V: TRBV25-1; size: .; length: 11; D: .; J: TRBJ2-5; DNA: TGTGCCAGCAGCCGAGCGGAGACCCAGTACTTC; CDR3: CASSRAETQYF
V: TRBV6-6; size: .; length: 14; D: TRBD1; J: TRBJ2-7; DNA: TGTGCCAGCAGTTTGGACAGGGAAAGGAACGAGCAGTACTTC; CDR3: CASSLDRERNEQYF
V: TRBV9; size: .; length: 13; D: .; J: TRBJ2-2; DNA: TGTGCCAGCAGCCGGGACTTTTATGGGGAGCTGTTTTTT; CDR3: CASSRDFYGELFF
V: TRBV7-9; size: few; length: 17; D: .; J: TRBJ2-6; DNA: TGTGCCAGCAGCGAGAGGGAGACGGTAATTGGGGCCAACGTCCTGACTTTC; CDR3: CASSERETVIGANVLTF
V: TRBV30; size: .; length: 12; D: .; J: TRBJ2-5; DNA: TGTGCCTGGAGTGAGATTGCGGAGACCCAGTACTTC; CDR3: CAWSEIAETQYF
V: TRBV11-2; size: few; length: 13; D: .; J: TRBJ2-5; DNA: TGTGCCAGCAGCTTGGGTCCGGTGGAGACCCAGTACTTC; CDR3: CASSLGPVETQYF
V: TRBV7-9; size: .; length: 13; D: .; J: TRBJ2-1; DNA: TGTGCCAGCAGCTTAGTTCCCGGGACAACACCGTTCTTC; CDR3: CASSLVPGTTPFF
V: TRBV28; size: .; length: 12; D: .; J: TRBJ2-3; DNA: TGTGCCAGCACCTTAGGGTTGGGTACGCAGTATTTT; CDR3: CASTLGLGTQYF
V: TRBV6-6; size: .; length: 12; D: .; J: TRBJ2-5; DNA: TGTGCCAGCAGTTACGCGCCGCAGACCCAGTACTTC; CDR3: CASSYAPQTQYF
V: TRBV7-2; size: .; length: 16; D: TRBD1; J: TRBJ1-3; DNA: TGTGCCAGCAGCAGGACAGGGCTGGTCTCTGGAAACACCATATATTTT; CDR3: CASSRTGLVSGNTIYF
V: TRBV7-8; size: few; length: 13; D: TRBD1; J: TRBJ2-1; DNA: TGTGCCAGCAGCTTAAACAGGGGCTATGAGCAGTTCTTC; CDR3: CASSLNRGYEQFF
V: TRBV4-3; size: few; length: 15; D: .; J: TRBJ1-1; DNA: TGCGCCAGCAGCCAGGACGTGATAATGAACACTGAAGCTTTCTTT; CDR3: CASSQDVIMNTEAFF
V: TRBV5-1; size: .; length: 15; D: .; J: TRBJ1-5; DNA: TGCGCCAGCAGCCTAGGGACGGGGAAAGGTGAACCCCAGCATTTT; CDR3: CASSLGTGKGEPQHF
V: TRBV30; size: .; length: 16; D: TRBD2; J: TRBJ2-7; DNA: TGTGCCTGGAGTGTTTCCGGGCCTAGCGGGGCCTACGAGCAGTACTTC; CDR3: CAWSVSGPSGAYEQYF
V: TRBV29-1; size: few; length: 13; D: TRBD1; J: TRBJ1-5; DNA: TGCAGCGTTGCTGGAGGACAGGGAAGGCCCCAGCATTTT; CDR3: CSVAGGQGRPQHF
V: TRBV18; size: .; length: 13; D: TRBD1; J: TRBJ2-5; DNA: TGTGCCAGCTCAGGGACAGGCCAAGAGACCCAGTACTTC; CDR3: CASSGTGQETQYF
V: TRBV19; size: .; length: 11; D: .; J: TRBJ2-5; DNA: TGTGCCAGTAGTATGCGGGAGACCCAGTACTTC; CDR3: CASSMRETQYF
V: TRBV29-1; size: .; length: 12; D: TRBD2; J: TRBJ2-4; DNA: TGCAGCGCCTCAAGCGGGAGAGACATTCAGTACTTC; CDR3: CSASSGRDIQYF
V: TRBV2; size: few; length: 13; D: .; J: TRBJ1-5; DNA: TGTGCCAGCAGTGAGGAAAGGGCGCAGCCCCAGCATTTT; CDR3: CASSEERAQPQHF
V: TRBV20-1; size: few; length: 11; D: .; J: TRBJ2-7; DNA: TGCAGTCCCGGCAACTCCTACGAGCAGTACTTC; CDR3: CSPGNSYEQYF
V: TRBV4-3; size: .; length: 15; D: TRBD1; J: TRBJ2-1; DNA: TGCGCCAGCAGCCAATCCCAGGGGGCGCCTGGTGAGCAGTTCTTC; CDR3: CASSQSQGAPGEQFF
V: TRBV30; size: .; length: 14; D: .; J: TRBJ2-7; DNA: TGTGCCTGGAGGAGAAACCGGGGGCGTCACGAGCAGTACTTC; CDR3: CAWRRNRGRHEQYF
V: TRBV7-8; size: .; length: 13; D: .; J: TRBJ2-7; DNA: TGTGCCAGCAGCCTAAGGGGGTCATACGAGCAGTACTTC; CDR3: CASSLRGSYEQYF
V: TRBV29-1; size: .; length: 12; D: TRBD1; J: TRBJ2-7; DNA: TGCAGCGTCGGGACAGGGTCCTACGAGCAGTACTTC; CDR3: CSVGTGSYEQYF
V: TRBV5-6; size: few; length: 14; D: .; J: TRBJ1-5; DNA: TGTGCCAGCAGCGGCAACAGGGGCAATCAGCCCCAGCATTTT; CDR3: CASSGNRGNQPQHF
V: TRBV19; size: few; length: 17; D: TRBD1; J: TRBJ2-7; DNA: TGTGCCAGTAGTATAGGGACAGGGGGCAGGATTCGCTACGAGCAGTACTTC; CDR3: CASSIGTGGRIRYEQYF
V: TRBV6-1; size: once; length: 14; D: .; J: TRBJ2-2; DNA: TGTGCCAGCAGTTATGGTCGAAACACCGGGGAGCTGTTTTTT; CDR3: CASSYGRNTGELFF